The 28 T cell receptor beta chains in this list originate from one sample, sequenced in a study of blood T cell repertoires in COVID-19. Assay used: immunoSEQ multiplex PCR; TCRdb lists only in-frame clones, some missing. The sample has some 250,000 clones, around 87% seen once. The specimen was peripheral blood. Receptor source: a woman aged 70-85 years with active or convalescent COVID-19.

V usage is TRBV6-5 and J usage is TRBJ2-3; possible D gene TRBD2, 6 bases. Germline V lookup: CDR1 MNHEY, CDR2 SVGAGI. V lost 2 bases to trimming and J lost 6 bases, with 15 bases between them. The CDR3 loop spans 15 amino acids. This chain's CDR3 is CASSYRGDAADTQYF. In DNA, the CDR3 is TGTGCCAGCAGTTACCGCGGGGATGCTGCTGATACGCAGTATTTT.

V and J are TRBV6-5 and TRBJ2-3; possible D gene TRBD2, 6 bases. Trimming left V 7 bases short and J 4 bases short, with 12 bases between. The CDR3 has 13 residues. Germline loops: CDR1 MNHEY, CDR2 SVGAGI. In DNA, the CDR3 is TGTGCCAGCAAGGGGACTGCGGCAGATACGCAGTATTTT. Its protein is CASKGTAADTQYF.

The J gene is TRBJ1-2, the V gene TRBV19, with D perhaps TRBD1 (5 bases). The germline gives CDR1 LNHDA, CDR2 SQIVND (reference sequence). The CDR3 sequence is 15 residues long. Trimming removed 5 bases at V and 2 bases at J, with 15 bases between. The CDR3 loop reads CASSFKTDTNYGYTF. The CDR3 nucleotides are TGTGCCAGTAGTTTCAAGACAGATACGAACTATGGCTACACCTTC.

V and J are TRBV10-2 and TRBJ2-5, with TRBD2 matching 8 bases. The CDR3 is 12 residues long. CDR1 WSHSY and CDR2 SAAADI come from the germline V gene. V was pared by 10 bases and J by 4 bases, with 5 bases of the junction left unmatched. CDR3 nucleotide sequence: TGCGCCACCTCGACTAGCGCAGAGACCCAGTACTTC. As protein: CATSTSAETQYF.

The rearrangement joins TRBV6-5 to TRBJ1-3; 7 bases fit TRBD1. The CDR3 is 13 residues long. CDR1 is MNHEY and CDR2 is SVGAGI in the germline V gene. V lost 7 bases, J lost 6 bases, and 6 bases stayed unmatched. In DNA, the CDR3 is TGTGCCAGCATACGGGACAGACAAAACACCATATATTTT. Protein product: CASIRDRQNTIYF.

The rearrangement uses TRBV6-5 and TRBJ1-4; the D is unclear. Trimming removed 5 bases at V and 14 bases at J, with 18 bases between. Germline CDR1 reads MNHEY; CDR2 reads SVGAGI. The CDR3 covers 13 residues. The CDR3 DNA reads as TGTGCCAGCAGTCGGAGCCCTAACCGAAACCTGTTTTTT. Its protein product is CASSRSPNRNLFF.

CDR3 sequence (DNA): TGTGCCAGCAGCTTAGATAGTACAGGGGGCCGAAGTGGCTACACCTTC. Translated, it gives CASSLDSTGGRSGYTF. The gene calls are TRBV11-2 and TRBJ1-2; 9 nucleotides align to TRBD1. CDR3 length: 16 residues. Germline trimming cut 0 bases from V and 7 bases from J; bases unmatched to any gene: 9. From germline, CDR1 is SGHAT and CDR2 FQNNGV.

V gene TRBV6-5 combines with J gene TRBJ1-1; D remains ambiguous. The ends were cut back, 0 bases at V and 5 bases at J, with 16 bases in the middle. The germline gives CDR1 MNHEY, CDR2 SVGAGI. This CDR3 has 16 amino acids. The DNA for the CDR3 is TGTGCCAGCAGTTACTCGGGCGAGCAGGAGGGTACTGAAGCTTTCTTT. This translates into CASSYSGEQEGTEAFF.

The sample holds one count of this clone. This chain connects TRBV15 to TRBJ2-5; D perhaps matches TRBD1 (6 bases). The CDR3 is 14 amino acids. The germline V gene has CDR1 LNHNV and CDR2 YYDKDF (reference sequence). V lost 1 base and J 6 bases, leaving 12 bases between the germline ends. The CDR3 sequence is CATSRGGQGKTQYF. The CDR3 DNA reads as TGTGCCACCAGCAGAGGCGGGCAGGGGAAGACCCAGTACTTC.

This chain links TRBV18 with TRBJ1-1, with 9 positions matching TRBD1. Per the germline V gene, CDR1 is KGHSH and CDR2 is LQKENI. This CDR3 spans 14 amino acids. With 6 bases clipped from V and 4 bases from J, the junction kept 6 bases outside the gene matches. The CDR3 DNA sequence: TGTGCCAGCTCGCTGGACAGGGGAGGCACTGAAGCTTTCTTT. Translating gives CASSLDRGGTEAFF. Supplemented by reference TRBV18 and TRBJ1-1, the full variable domain reads NAGVMQNPRHLVRRRGQEARLRCSPMKGHSHVYWYRQLPEEGLKFMVYLQKENIIDESGMPKERFSAEFPKEGPSILRIQQVVRGDSAAYFCASSLDRGGTEAFFGQGTRLTVV.

The chain is built from TRBV19 and TRBJ1-5; the D is unclear. Germline CDR1 and CDR2: LNHDA and SQIVND (reference sequence). Trimming removed 7 bases from V and 1 base from J, with 14 bases in between. CDR3 size: 15 residues. The CDR3 is CASISLGGSNQPQHF. CDR3 in DNA: TGTGCCAGTATCTCGCTGGGAGGGAGCAATCAGCCCCAGCATTTT.

The chain couples TRBV19 to TRBJ1-1, with D possibly TRBD1 on 5 matching bases. Trimming left V 5 bases short and J 1 base short, with 14 bases between. The CDR3 has 15 amino acids. The V gene's germline CDR1 is LNHDA and CDR2 SQIVND (reference sequence). CDR3 sequence: CASSFRAFKNTEAFF. CDR3 bases: TGTGCCAGTAGTTTCAGGGCCTTTAAGAACACTGAAGCTTTCTTT.

The CDR3 here is CASSEGTFSYEQYF. CDR3 in DNA: TGTGCCAGCAGTGAAGGGACTTTCTCCTACGAGCAGTACTTC. J is TRBJ2-7 and V is TRBV5-8, with D maybe TRBD2 (6 bases). Germline V gene lookup returns CDR1 SGHTS and CDR2 YDEGEE. V gave up 5 bases and J gave up 0 bases, with 12 bases separating them. This CDR3 is 14 amino acids long.

The CDR3 protein is CASSVAALGTGPNTEAFF. In DNA form, the CDR3 reads TGTGCCAGCAGCGTAGCAGCATTGGGGACAGGACCGAACACTGAAGCTTTCTTT. The chain is built from TRBV9 and TRBJ1-1; 8 positions agree with TRBD1. The trim removed 0 bases at V and 1 base at J, leaving 11 bases unmatched. Germline assignment: CDR1 SGDLS and CDR2 YYNGEE. This CDR3 has 18 residues. The entire variable domain, with the rest obtained from reference TRBV9 and TRBJ1-1, is as follows: DSGVTQTPKHLITATGQRVTLRCSPRSGDLSVYWYQQSLDQGLQFLIQYYNGEERAKGNILERFSAQQFPDLHSELNLSSLELGDSALYFCASSVAALGTGPNTEAFFGQGTRLTVV.

The chain uses TRBV20-1 and TRBJ1-6; 8 nucleotides agree with TRBD1. From germline, CDR1 is DFQATT and CDR2 SNEGSKA (reference sequence). Germline trimming cut 3 bases from V and 11 bases from J; bases unmatched to any gene: 15. CDR3 length equals 16 residues. This CDR3 reads CSASIGQGRQGAPLHF. CDR3 sequence (DNA): TGCAGTGCTAGTATTGGACAGGGACGCCAAGGTGCACCCCTCCACTTT.

The chain uses TRBV5-6 and TRBJ1-2, with 7 bases fitting TRBD1. Germline V gene sequence: CDR1 SGHDT, CDR2 YYEEEE. Trimming removed 4 bases from V and 4 bases from J; junction bases left unmatched: 13. This CDR3 contains 16 residues. In nucleotides, the CDR3 is TGTGCCAGCAGCCCTTATAGGACAGGCCAAACCTATGGCTACACCTTC. It codes for CASSPYRTGQTYGYTF.

This clone has only a few counts. This chain connects TRBV28 to TRBJ1-2; TRBD1 matches 7 bases. This CDR3 is built from 13 residues. Trimming cost V 3 bases and J 4 bases; bases outside gene matches: 2. Germline CDR1 is MDHEN and CDR2 is SYDVKM. This chain's CDR3 is CASSLDRIYGYTF. CDR3 DNA sequence: TGTGCCAGCAGTTTGGACAGGATCTATGGCTACACCTTC.

The V and J genes are TRBV18 and TRBJ1-4, with D perhaps matching TRBD1 (5 bases). V was shortened by 5 bases and J by 0 bases, with 16 bases between the two germline ends. Per the germline V gene, CDR1 is KGHSH and CDR2 is LQKENI. This CDR3 has 17 amino acids. The CDR3: CASSARAGSATNEKLFF. The CDR3 DNA sequence: TGTGCCAGCTCAGCCAGGGCTGGGTCAGCAACTAATGAAAAACTGTTTTTT.

In its sample, this clone was seen once. The rearrangement joins TRBV11-3 to TRBJ2-2; D perhaps matches TRBD1 (6 bases). Germline V lookup: CDR1 SGHNT, CDR2 YENEEA. This CDR3 has 15 amino acids. V was pared by 1 base and J by 7 bases, with 13 bases between. The chain's CDR3 is CASSLGYREIGELFF. As DNA, the CDR3 is TGTGCCAGCAGCTTAGGCTACAGGGAGATCGGGGAGCTGTTTTTT.

V is TRBV10-3 and J is TRBJ1-2; weak D call: TRBD1 (5 bases). This CDR3 spans 15 amino acids. The V gene's germline CDR1 is ENHRY and CDR2 SYGVKD. Trimming pared 0 bases from V and 5 bases from J, leaving 13 bases between. The CDR3 region has the DNA TGTGCCATCAGTGAGTCCGGGGGTACAGGATATGGCTACACCTTC. Residues: CAISESGGTGYGYTF.

V gene TRBV19 combines with J gene TRBJ2-6; D not certain. Germline V gives CDR1 LNHDA, CDR2 SQIVND (reference sequence). This CDR3 is 13 amino acids long. V was clipped by 2 bases and J by 4 bases, with 3 bases between them. The CDR3 loop is CASSILGANVLTF. The CDR3, as DNA: TGTGCCAGTAGTATACTGGGGGCCAACGTCCTGACTTTC.

This clone turned up a few times. V gene TRBV15 combines with J gene TRBJ1-2; TRBD1 aligns across 7 bases. Losses at the gene ends were 9 bases for V and 4 bases for J; bases not matched to a gene: 11. Per the germline V gene, CDR1 is LNHNV and CDR2 is YYDKDF (reference sequence). The CDR3 runs 14 residues. CDR3 loop: CATEKQGMGYGYTF. The DNA of the CDR3 is TGTGCCACTGAGAAACAGGGGATGGGCTATGGCTACACCTTC.

As regards this clone: This sample includes further DNA sequences coding for the same CDR3. The genes are TRBV29-1 and TRBJ1-5; 7 positions agree with TRBD1. Germline CDR1 reads SQVTM; CDR2 reads ANQGSEA. The ends lost 6 bases at V and 4 bases at J; junction bases unmatched: 6. The CDR3 totals 13 residues. This CDR3 is CSVAQGRNQPQHF. The CDR3 DNA is TGCAGCGTAGCACAGGGGCGGAATCAGCCCCAGCATTTT.

The chain couples TRBV11-2 to TRBJ2-5; 7 nucleotides match TRBD1. CDR3 size: 14 residues. In germline, CDR1 is SGHAT, CDR2 FQNNGV. Unmatched junction bases numbered 2, after V lost 3 bases and J lost 1 base. CDR3 sequence: CASSFGTVQETQYF. DNA of the CDR3: TGTGCCAGCAGCTTCGGGACAGTCCAAGAGACCCAGTACTTC.

In DNA form, the CDR3 reads TGTGCCAGCAGCGAGGGACAGGGGACTGAAGCTTTCTTT. Translation: CASSEGQGTEAFF. The rearrangement links TRBV5-4 to TRBJ1-1; 10 bases agree with TRBD1. This CDR3 has 13 residues. Germline V lookup: CDR1 SGHNT, CDR2 YYREEE (reference sequence). Trimming took 4 bases from V and 5 from J; bases not matched to a gene: 2. Looking up the rest from reference TRBV5-4 and TRBJ1-1 gives the full variable domain: ETGVTQSPTHLIKTRGQQVTLRCSSQSGHNTVSWYQQALGQGPQFIFQYYREEENGRGNFPPRFSGLQFPNYSSELNVNALELDDSALYLCASSEGQGTEAFFGQGTRLTVV.

This chain uses TRBV15 with TRBJ1-5; 7 nucleotides line up with TRBD1. Germline lookup yields CDR1 LNHNV and CDR2 YYDKDF (reference sequence). V was pared by 4 bases and J by 4 bases, with 13 bases of the junction left unmatched. The length of the CDR3 is 17 residues. CDR3 nucleotides: TGTGCCACCAGCAAGAAGGGACAGACTTTCTCAAATCAGCCCCAGCATTTT. Translation gives CATSKKGQTFSNQPQHF. Drawing the rest from reference TRBV15 and TRBJ1-5, the complete variable domain is DAMVIQNPRYQVTQFGKPVTLSCSQTLNHNVMYWYQQKSSQAPKLLFHYYDKDFNNEADTPDNFQSRRPNTSFCFLDIRSPGLGDTAMYLCATSKKGQTFSNQPQHFGDGTRLSIL.

This chain joins TRBV12-3 or TRBV12-4 and TRBJ1-6; D is uncertain. V shed 3 bases and J shed 5 bases, with 5 bases lying between them. CDR3 length: 13 amino acids. The CDR3 region is CASSFQNNSPLHF. The CDR3 DNA follows: TGTGCCAGCAGTTTCCAAAATAATTCACCCCTCCACTTT.

The rearrangement joins TRBV6-5 to TRBJ1-6; possibly TRBD1 for D (6 bases). The CDR3 loop spans 13 amino acids. CDR1 MNHEY and CDR2 SVGAGI come from the germline V gene. Trimming stripped 2 bases from V and 12 bases from J, with 11 bases between. The CDR3, as DNA: TGTGCCAGCAGTTACGGCAGGGGCCTACCCCTCCACTTT. Encoded protein: CASSYGRGLPLHF.